Listed below are T cell receptor beta chains from one sample, sequenced in a study of cytomegalovirus exposure and HLA in healthy donors. Libraries were prepared by immunoSEQ multiplex PCR; TCRdb keeps only in-frame clonotypes and omits some of them. Among around 130,000 clones, approximately 85% were seen once, and the ten largest hold under 2%. Input material: PBMCs. These receptors were obtained from a boy between 5 and 17 years old in good health and CMV-seronegative. Both conserved end residues are part of each CDR3. Each record gives: CDR3 protein, V gene.

CDR3 protein: CASSVDTAVDEQYF
V gene: TRBV9

CDR3 protein: CAWSRTGVGNTIYF
V gene: TRBV30

CDR3 protein: CASSIALGGYNQPQHF
V gene: TRBV19

CDR3 protein: CASSLAQGVNTEAFF
V gene: TRBV7-9

CDR3 protein: CASSVGGRTSGDTQYF
V gene: TRBV9

CDR3 protein: CATRKEYTGELFF
V gene: TRBV15

CDR3 protein: CASSQDSGVGNEQFF
V gene: TRBV4-3

CDR3 protein: CASSSGQGVGYTF
V gene: TRBV7-2

CDR3 protein: CAWSSGLTYEQYF
V gene: TRBV30

CDR3 protein: CASSLTSGNTDTQYF
V gene: TRBV5-4

CDR3 protein: CASSGDRDTNEKLFF
V gene: TRBV9

CDR3 protein: CSVRGGGYEQYF
V gene: TRBV29-1

CDR3 protein: CASSLSSLGGGEAFF
V gene: TRBV7-6

CDR3 protein: CASSDSKLAGGGTDTQYF
V gene: TRBV6-4

CDR3 protein: CASGPGGGQDPTEAFF
V gene: TRBV12-5

CDR3 protein: CASSLLAQGVGEQYF
V gene: TRBV7-3

CDR3 protein: CASSLVRNTEAFF
V gene: TRBV7-2

CDR3 protein: CASSFKAGDTQYF
V gene: TRBV5-1

CDR3 protein: CASSLVGTSGRASYEQYF
V gene: TRBV5-1

CDR3 protein: CASHNRGLYTEAFF
V gene: TRBV2

CDR3 protein: CASSLQNNEQFF
V gene: TRBV5-6

CDR3 protein: CASSLGGVANYEQYF
V gene: TRBV5-4

CDR3 protein: CASSQDYSYEQYF
V gene: TRBV14

CDR3 protein: CASSLVGLAGGQETQYF
V gene: TRBV7-2

CDR3 protein: CASSLGGTNEKLFF
V gene: TRBV5-1

CDR3 protein: CASSDLGQGYEQYF
V gene: TRBV28

CDR3 protein: CASSITQSSGYEQYF
V gene: TRBV11-1

CDR3 protein: CASSLVGVDTQYF
V gene: TRBV5-8

CDR3 protein: CASSHGTGADTQYF
V gene: TRBV6-5

CDR3 protein: CASSQDLVGGPEAFF
V gene: TRBV4-3

CDR3 protein: CASSGTSRTNEQFF
V gene: TRBV9

CDR3 protein: CASSPRGGGGYGYTF
V gene: TRBV11-3

CDR3 protein: CASGWDRERQPQHF
V gene: TRBV6-6

CDR3 protein: CASSLVAGNYEQYF
V gene: TRBV5-4

CDR3 protein: CASSYSSTGDNEQFF
V gene: TRBV6-5

CDR3 protein: CASSDSQTGGWGYTF
V gene: TRBV6-4

CDR3 protein: CASSSRQGAGEQYF
V gene: TRBV18

CDR3 protein: CASSLLAPGELFF
V gene: TRBV7-2

CDR3 protein: CASSFSVRGFEQYF
V gene: TRBV12-1

CDR3 protein: CASSPRDHRYNEQFF
V gene: TRBV19

CDR3 protein: CASSGGDATNEKLFF
V gene: TRBV14

CDR3 protein: CASSYSQGYEQYF
V gene: TRBV6-6

CDR3 protein: CSADPGQGNNEQFF
V gene: TRBV29-1

CDR3 protein: CASSPLAGDREQYF
V gene: TRBV9

CDR3 protein: CASSVLGTGGGYTF
V gene: TRBV9

CDR3 protein: CASSSAGLETQYF
V gene: TRBV6-6

CDR3 protein: CASSQPGLDNEQFF
V gene: TRBV4-1

CDR3 protein: CASSPLVQVPYGYTF
V gene: TRBV7-2

CDR3 protein: CASSPLGGTGNQPQHF
V gene: TRBV28

CDR3 protein: CASSPLEADQPQHF
V gene: TRBV7-9

CDR3 protein: CASSQGRGAYEQYF
V gene: TRBV4-1

CDR3 protein: CSAQGPWEQYF
V gene: TRBV20-1

CDR3 protein: CASSLDRNTEAFF
V gene: TRBV18

CDR3 protein: CASSQDLKQGAGEKLFF
V gene: TRBV4-2

CDR3 protein: CASSLQGADSPLHF
V gene: TRBV7-3

CDR3 protein: CASSDINGASGVFF
V gene: TRBV7-9

CDR3 protein: CASSLDSIYGYTF
V gene: TRBV6-6

CDR3 protein: CASSQGTGNGGYTF
V gene: TRBV4-3